This T cell receptor beta chain was identified in a study of cytomegalovirus exposure and HLA in healthy donors. Study results and caveats: The study listed approximately 170 cytomegalovirus-associated TCR beta chains.

Points on this clone: Antigen unknown.

Germline V lookup: CDR1 SGHNT, CDR2 YENEEA. The CDR3 has 15 residues. V was clipped by 5 bases and J by 5 bases; unmatched bases: 4. The PCR used 60 Vbeta and 13 Jbeta primers. The assay was immunoSEQ multiplex PCR, and TCRdb's table has in-frame clones only and misses some. The table lists roughly 130,000 clones, approximately 8.8% of them singletons. This chain uses TRBV11-3 with TRBJ2-2; 11 positions agree with TRBD2. The sequenced material came from PBMCs. The TCR originated in a man between 40 and 49 years old in good health and CMV-seronegative. The chain's CDR3 is CASSPLAGGTGELFF. The CDR3, as DNA: TGTGCCAGCAGCCCCTTAGCGGGGGGGACCGGGGAGCTGTTTTTT.